These 28 T cell receptor beta chains originate from one sample sequenced in a study of blood T cell repertoires in COVID-19. Libraries were prepared by immunoSEQ multiplex PCR; TCRdb keeps only in-frame clonotypes and omits some of them. This sample yields some 240,000 clones, of which 81% are seen a single time; roughly 8% belongs to the top ten. The specimen sequenced was peripheral blood. The receptors derive from a woman of 80 years or more with COVID-19, enrolled during active disease.

The rearrangement links TRBV5-5 to TRBJ2-3, with D maybe TRBD2 (6 bases). Trimming took 0 bases from V and 0 from J, leaving 8 bases between them. CDR1 and CDR2 from the germline V gene are SGHKS and YYEKEE (reference sequence). The CDR3 is made up of 15 amino acids. DNA of the CDR3: TGTGCCAGCAGCTTGGTTGGGGGGAGCACAGATACGCAGTATTTT. This gives the protein CASSLVGGSTDTQYF. Together with reference TRBV5-5 and TRBJ2-3, the CDR3 gives the full variable domain: DAGVTQSPTHLIKTRGQQVTLRCSPISGHKSVSWYQQVLGQGPQFIFQYYEKEERGRGNFPDRFSARQFPNYSSELNVNALLLGDSALYLCASSLVGGSTDTQYFGPGTRLTVL.

The chain employs TRBV18 and TRBJ1-1, with 8 bases identical to TRBD1. From germline, CDR1 is KGHSH and CDR2 LQKENI. V shed 3 bases, J shed 2 bases, and the junction held 8 bases outside the gene matches. The CDR3 covers 16 residues. The CDR3 nucleotides read TGTGCCAGCTCACCGTCATTTGACAGGGGTAACACTGAAGCTTTCTTT. It is translated as CASSPSFDRGNTEAFF.

This clone was found once. The gene calls are TRBV13 and TRBJ1-1; 10 bases are a match to TRBD1. V dropped 5 bases and J dropped 1; count of bases not matched to a gene: 13. This CDR3 has 18 residues. Per the germline V gene, CDR1 is PRHDT and CDR2 is FYEKMQ (reference sequence). Written as DNA, the CDR3 is TGTGCCAGCAGCCCCCCCGGCGGGACAGGGGTTAGGAACACTGAAGCTTTCTTT. It translates to CASSPPGGTGVRNTEAFF.

This clone was detected only once. The chain is built from TRBV29-1 and TRBJ2-3; 11 bases line up with TRBD2. The germline CDR1 and CDR2 sequences are SQVTM and ANQGSEA. The CDR3 spans 13 residues. V lost 6 bases, J lost 6 bases, and 5 bases stayed unmatched. DNA for the CDR3: TGCAGCGTCGAGACTAGCGGGGCGGATACGCAGTATTTT. Protein: CSVETSGADTQYF.

The chain employs TRBV6-6 and TRBJ2-1; 7 nucleotides match TRBD1. The CDR3 length is 16 residues. Germline CDR1 and CDR2: MNHNY and SVGAGI (reference sequence). V shed 2 bases, J shed 0 bases, and the junction held 4 bases outside the gene matches. The chain's CDR3 is CASSYARGLSYNEQFF. The CDR3 region has the DNA TGTGCCAGCAGTTACGCAAGGGGGCTCTCCTACAATGAGCAGTTCTTC.

The chain recombines TRBV5-1 with TRBJ2-5, with 8 positions matching TRBD2. Trimming at V came to 6 bases and at J to 4 bases, leaving 11 bases not matched to a gene. Looked up from germline, CDR1 is SGHRS and CDR2 is YFSETQ. The CDR3 consists of 15 residues. The CDR3 is CASMERGMAGETQYF. DNA of the CDR3: TGCGCCAGCATGGAGCGGGGGATGGCGGGAGAGACCCAGTACTTC.

The J gene is TRBJ2-3, the V gene TRBV11-2; 8 bases are shared with TRBD2. Germline values: CDR1 SGHAT, CDR2 FQNNGV. The CDR3 is 18 residues long. The V and J ends lost 4 bases and 2 bases, in that order; junction bases with no gene match: 14. The CDR3 protein is CASSSRGGLSGSTDTQYF. Written as DNA, the CDR3 is TGTGCCAGCAGCTCCCGCGGGGGGCTGAGCGGGTCCACAGATACGCAGTATTTT.

Only one count was recorded for this clone. The chain is built from TRBV27 and TRBJ1-1, with D maybe TRBD1 (6 bases). The V and J ends lost 3 bases and 11 bases respectively, with 16 bases between them. This CDR3 region has 13 residues. CDR1 MNHEY and CDR2 SMNVEV come from the germline V gene (reference sequence). The chain's CDR3 is CASSFTGFERAFF. The CDR3, as DNA: TGTGCCAGCAGTTTTACAGGGTTTGAACGGGCTTTCTTT.

This sequence joins TRBV5-1 and TRBJ1-1, with a tentative D call TRBD1 (5 bases). This CDR3 spans 13 amino acids. Trimming left V 7 bases short and J 1 base short, with 11 bases between. The germline CDR1 and CDR2 sequences are SGHRS and YFSETQ. CDR3 nucleotide sequence: TGCGCCAGCTGGGGCGGGGGGAACACTGAAGCTTTCTTT. Translation: CASWGGGNTEAFF.

The chain recombines TRBV6-6 with TRBJ2-5; 7 bases map to TRBD2. CDR3 length equals 16 residues. The germline gives CDR1 MNHNY, CDR2 SVGAGI (reference sequence). J was trimmed by 5 bases and V by 8 bases; bases with no gene match: 17. The CDR3, as DNA: TGTGCCAGCGATAAAAACCTAGGGCGGGAGAGTGAGACCCAGTACTTC. It encodes CASDKNLGRESETQYF.

The chain combines TRBV5-1 with TRBJ2-5; D is unresolved. The V end lost 4 bases, the J end lost 9 bases, and 13 bases lay between the germline ends. The CDR3 totals 12 residues. Germline values: CDR1 SGHRS, CDR2 YFSETQ. The CDR3 coding sequence is TGCGCCAGCAGCCTAGGAGTTGAGGCCCAGTACTTC. This gives the protein CASSLGVEAQYF. Using reference TRBV5-1 and TRBJ2-5 for the parts outside the CDR3, the full variable domain is KAGVTQTPRYLIKTRGQQVTLSCSPISGHRSVSWYQQTPGQGLQFLFEYFSETQRNKGNFPGRFSGRQFSNSRSEMNVSTLELGDSALYLCASSLGVEAQYFGPGTRLLVL.

The chain employs TRBV10-1 and TRBJ1-6; the D gene is possibly TRBD1 (6 bases). The CDR3 runs 16 residues. The ends were cut back, 1 base at V and 7 bases at J, with 14 bases in the middle. The germline gives CDR1 WNHNN, CDR2 SYGVQD (reference sequence). CDR3 in amino acids: CASSEYRAGDNSPLHF. In nucleotides, the CDR3 is TGCGCCAGCAGTGAGTATAGGGCAGGGGACAATTCACCCCTCCACTTT.

The DNA for the CDR3 is TGCGCCAGCAGGCTAGCGGGAGAAGAGACCCAGTACTTC. It specifies CASRLAGEETQYF. The gene calls are TRBV5-1 and TRBJ2-5; 10 bases agree with TRBD2. The ends lost 5 bases at V and 3 bases at J; junction bases unmatched: 1. Germline CDR1 SGHRS, CDR2 YFSETQ. The CDR3 is made up of 13 amino acids.

This chain uses TRBV6-1 with TRBJ1-1; possible D gene TRBD1, 5 bases. The CDR3 has 15 residues. The V end lost 0 bases, the J end lost 5 bases, and 13 bases lay between the germline ends. Germline V CDR1 and CDR2: MNHNS, SASEGT. The CDR3 sequence is CASSEADRIRTEAFF. In DNA, the CDR3 is TGTGCCAGCAGTGAAGCAGACAGAATAAGGACTGAAGCTTTCTTT.

The chain combines TRBV6-4 with TRBJ1-6, with D hard to call. The CDR3 is 13 amino acids. V shed 3 bases and J shed 10 bases, with 10 bases lying between them. CDR1 and CDR2 from the germline V gene are MRHNA and SNTAGT. This CDR3 reads CASSEREESPLHF. The CDR3 nucleotides are TGTGCCAGCAGTGAAAGAGAGGAATCACCCCTCCACTTT.

This chain uses TRBV6-5 with TRBJ1-2; 8 bases match TRBD1. This CDR3 contains 15 residues. Looked up from germline, CDR1 is MNHEY and CDR2 is SVGAGI. Trimming at V came to 6 bases and at J to 7 bases, leaving 13 bases not matched to a gene. CDR3 amino acids: CASSPGGALISGYTF. Here the CDR3 DNA reads TGTGCCAGCAGCCCAGGGGGCGCGTTGATTTCTGGCTACACCTTC.

This CDR3 is CASSVWSAGELFF. In DNA form, the CDR3 reads TGCGCCAGCAGCGTCTGGAGTGCCGGGGAGCTGTTTTTT. The rearrangement uses TRBV5-1 and TRBJ2-2, with unresolved D. CDR3 length: 13 residues. The germline CDR1 and CDR2 sequences are SGHRS and YFSETQ. V lost 4 bases and J lost 6, with 10 bases in between. Variable domain in full (rest from reference TRBV5-1 and TRBJ2-2): KAGVTQTPRYLIKTRGQQVTLSCSPISGHRSVSWYQQTPGQGLQFLFEYFSETQRNKGNFPGRFSGRQFSNSRSEMNVSTLELGDSALYLCASSVWSAGELFFGEGSRLTVL.

The chain recombines TRBV9 with TRBJ2-5, with TRBD1 matching 8 bases. V dropped 4 bases and J dropped 2; count of bases not matched to a gene: 4. CDR3 size: 14 residues. The germline CDR1 and CDR2 sequences are SGDLS and YYNGEE. This CDR3 is CASSTHRGQETQYF. CDR3 DNA sequence: TGTGCCAGCAGCACCCACAGGGGGCAAGAGACCCAGTACTTC.

The chain couples TRBV29-1 to TRBJ2-7; no definite D call. Germline CDR1 reads SQVTM; CDR2 reads ANQGSEA. The CDR3 loop spans 15 amino acids. V dropped 4 bases and J dropped 7 bases, with 23 bases sitting between them. CDR3 region: CSVVGGGQGLREQYF. The CDR3 DNA follows: TGCAGCGTTGTTGGTGGCGGCCAAGGCCTACGGGAGCAGTACTTC.

V gene TRBV2 combines with J gene TRBJ2-1, with TRBD2 matching 10 bases. Germline V gene sequence: CDR1 SNHLY, CDR2 FYNNEI. The CDR3 covers 18 residues. V shed 5 bases and J 3 bases; nucleotides not matched to a gene: 13. CDR3 loop: CASSNPQRTSGIYNEQFF. In nucleotides, the CDR3 is TGTGCCAGCAGTAATCCACAAAGGACTAGCGGTATCTACAATGAGCAGTTCTTC.

J is TRBJ1-5 and V is TRBV21-1; TRBD1, the table's D call, was not compared with the DNA. TRBV21-1 is a known pseudogene. The CDR3 is 12 amino acids. The CDR3 reads CASRQGNQPQHF. The DNA for the CDR3 is TGTGCCAGCAGGCAGGGAAATCAGCCCCAGCATTTT.

The chain employs TRBV5-1 and TRBJ2-6; TRBD2 agrees at 7 bases. V shed 5 bases and J 6 bases; nucleotides not matched to a gene: 14. The CDR3 totals 17 residues. Germline CDR1 and CDR2: SGHRS and YFSETQ. The CDR3 region is CASSSLIGGFEANVLTF. The CDR3 nucleotides are TGCGCCAGCAGTTCTCTTATCGGGGGGTTTGAGGCCAACGTCCTGACTTTC.

The chain combines TRBV7-2 with TRBJ2-7; 9 positions match TRBD2. The CDR3 is made up of 12 amino acids. Germline CDR1 and CDR2: SGHTA and FQGNSA. J gave up 6 bases and V 3 bases, and 0 bases lay outside the gene matches. The CDR3 is CASSLGLAEQYF. Here the CDR3 DNA reads TGTGCCAGCAGCTTGGGACTAGCCGAGCAGTACTTC.

This chain links TRBV3-1 (or the pseudogene TRBV3-2) with TRBJ1-2; perhaps TRBD1 as D (5 bases). CDR3 length: 14 residues. V dropped 0 bases and J dropped 7 bases, with 12 bases sitting between them. CDR1 and CDR2 (germline): LGHDT, YNNKEL (reference sequence). CDR3 DNA: TGTGCCAGCAGCCAAGATAGGAAGGGGTCTGGCTACACCTTC. Residues: CASSQDRKGSGYTF.

The rearrangement uses TRBV7-2 and TRBJ2-7; 9 bases are a match to TRBD2. Germline loops: CDR1 SGHTA, CDR2 FQGNSA. This CDR3 contains 15 residues. J was trimmed by 4 bases and V by 4 bases; bases with no gene match: 8. The CDR3 sequence: CASSYTGTSRYEQYF. The CDR3 DNA sequence: TGTGCCAGCAGCTATACCGGGACTAGCAGGTACGAGCAGTACTTC.

In this sample, this clone turned up a few times. The J gene is TRBJ1-2, the V gene TRBV28, with a tentative D call TRBD1 (5 bases). The germline V gene has CDR1 MDHEN and CDR2 SYDVKM. Trimming cost V 6 bases and J 0 bases, with 11 bases left between them. The CDR3 runs to 14 residues. CDR3 sequence: CASRTGGANYGYTF. DNA for the CDR3: TGTGCCAGCAGGACGGGGGGGGCTAACTATGGCTACACCTTC.

This chain connects TRBV9 to TRBJ2-3; 15 nucleotides agree with TRBD2. Trimming took 1 base from V and 0 from J; bases not matched to a gene: 6. The V gene's germline CDR1 is SGDLS and CDR2 YYNGEE. This CDR3 spans 19 amino acids. CDR3 in DNA: TGTGCCAGCAGCGTAACGGGACTAGCGGGGGGCCTAAGCACAGATACGCAGTATTTT. It yields the protein CASSVTGLAGGLSTDTQYF.

The chain recombines TRBV3-1 (or the pseudogene TRBV3-2) with TRBJ1-4, with TRBD1 identical over 10 bases. J was trimmed by 7 bases and V by 2 bases; bases with no gene match: 13. In germline, CDR1 is LGHDT, CDR2 YNNKEL (reference sequence). This CDR3 contains 18 residues. CDR3 amino acids: CASSQWDRGEGGSEKLFF. CDR3 DNA: TGTGCCAGCAGCCAATGGGACAGGGGAGAGGGAGGAAGTGAAAAACTGTTTTTT.